This is a list of T cell receptor beta chains from one sample in a study of CD8 T cells in ankylosing spondylitis. TCRdb re-analysed the 5' RACE reads in MiXCR, keeping a single row per CDR3 protein. The data hold 380,000 or so distinct CDR3 sequences, with 20% to 25% observed a single time. Sequenced input: blood, either unsorted or a sorted T cell fraction (not recorded which). The receptors were gathered from a male donor with ankylosing spondylitis or in good health (not recorded which). Both conserved end residues are part of each CDR3. The D gene is left open where the match is weak. Some rows have no size entry. The others give once, few or many, or a class for an expanded clone.

TRBJ2-3 | NA | few | TRBV27 | 13 | CASSLMLGDTQYF | TGTGCCAGCAGTTTAATGCTGGGAGATACGCAGTATTTT
TRBJ2-6 | TRBD1 | few | TRBV3-1 | 16 | CARNSGQGPGANVLTF | TGTGCCAGGAACTCCGGACAGGGGCCTGGGGCCAACGTCCTGACTTTC
TRBJ2-7 | NA | NA | TRBV10-3 | 13 | CAISESAGSEQYF | TGTGCCATCAGTGAGTCAGCAGGGTCCGAGCAGTACTTC
TRBJ2-7 | NA | NA | TRBV15 | 15 | CATSRDTSESYEQYF | TGTGCCACCAGCCGGGACACCTCGGAAAGCTACGAGCAGTACTTC
TRBJ2-1 | NA | few | TRBV12-3/TRBV12-4 | 15 | CASSLTMRGIDEQFF | TGTGCCAGCAGTCTTACAATGAGAGGGATCGATGAGCAGTTCTTC
TRBJ1-1 | NA | few | TRBV9 | 15 | CASSVVGREGTEAFF | TGTGCCAGCAGCGTAGTAGGCAGGGAGGGTACTGAAGCTTTCTTT
TRBJ1-1 | NA | NA | TRBV10-3 | 14 | CAIKDPAAVTEAFF | TGTGCCATCAAGGACCCGGCCGCGGTCACTGAAGCTTTCTTT
TRBJ2-5 | TRBD2 | NA | TRBV7-9 | 16 | CASSQTSGVLGETQYF | TGTGCCAGCAGCCAGACTAGCGGGGTACTCGGGGAGACCCAGTACTTC
TRBJ2-5 | TRBD1 | few | TRBV7-9 | 15 | CASSSRDRGQETQYF | TGTGCCAGCAGTTCCCGGGACAGGGGACAAGAGACCCAGTACTTC
TRBJ2-2 | TRBD1 | few | TRBV20-1 | 15 | CSARDRLTNTGELFF | TGCAGTGCCCGGGACAGACTCACGAACACCGGGGAGCTGTTTTTT
TRBJ1-1 | NA | NA | TRBV11-2 | 15 | CASSQTARPYTEAFF | TGTGCCAGCAGCCAAACGGCCAGGCCCTACACTGAAGCTTTCTTT
TRBJ2-5 | TRBD2 | NA | TRBV2 | 14 | CASSEVAGEETQYF | TGTGCCAGCAGTGAAGTGGCGGGGGAAGAGACCCAGTACTTC
TRBJ2-7 | NA | NA | TRBV5-6 | 13 | CASSFPFSDEQYF | TGTGCCAGCAGCTTCCCGTTCAGTGACGAGCAGTACTTC
TRBJ2-7 | TRBD1 | NA | TRBV12-5 | 12 | CASGSDRGRQYF | TGTGCTAGTGGTTCCGACAGGGGAAGGCAGTACTTC
TRBJ1-1 | NA | few | TRBV19 | 13 | CASTMAENTEAFF | TGTGCCAGTACGATGGCAGAGAACACTGAAGCTTTCTTT
TRBJ2-7 | NA | few | TRBV5-6 | 16 | CASSLGVRTDSYEQYF | TGTGCCAGCAGCTTGGGAGTGAGGACAGACTCCTACGAGCAGTACTTC
TRBJ2-5 | TRBD1 | few | TRBV7-9 | 16 | CASSFRTGDVKETQYF | TGTGCCAGCAGCTTTCGGACAGGGGATGTGAAAGAGACCCAGTACTTC
TRBJ2-1 | NA | few | TRBV28 | 16 | CASSPPYGTWGNEQFF | TGTGCCAGCAGTCCGCCCTATGGGACATGGGGAAATGAGCAGTTCTTC
TRBJ2-1 | NA | NA | TRBV4-1 | 19 | CASSQDDPLGGRPYNEQFF | TGCGCCAGCAGCCAAGATGACCCCCTCGGGGGGCGACCCTACAATGAGCAGTTCTTC
TRBJ2-1 | NA | NA | TRBV4-1 | 13 | CASSPENYNEQFF | TGCGCCAGCAGCCCTGAAAACTACAATGAGCAGTTCTTC
TRBJ2-1 | NA | few | TRBV29-1 | 13 | CSVHRGSYNEQFF | TGCAGCGTTCATCGGGGCTCCTACAATGAGCAGTTCTTC
TRBJ2-7 | NA | NA | TRBV20-1 | 12 | CSVRPETYEQYF | TGCAGTGTTAGGCCCGAGACCTACGAGCAGTACTTC
TRBJ2-1 | TRBD2 | NA | TRBV6-2/TRBV6-3 | 15 | CASSYRLAGSNEQFF | TGTGCCAGCAGTTACAGGCTAGCGGGGTCGAATGAGCAGTTCTTC
TRBJ2-1 | TRBD2 | NA | TRBV2 | 12 | CARSGTSNEQFF | TGTGCCAGATCCGGGACTAGCAATGAGCAGTTCTTC
TRBJ2-1 | NA | few | TRBV12-3/TRBV12-4 | 13 | CASSLVNHNEQFF | TGTGCCAGCAGTTTAGTTAACCACAATGAGCAGTTCTTC
TRBJ2-1 | NA | few | TRBV27 | 15 | CASSIRGGSSNEQFF | TGTGCCAGCAGTATAAGAGGGGGGAGCAGCAATGAGCAGTTCTTC
TRBJ2-7 | NA | few | TRBV28 | 14 | CASSFGGYSYEQYF | TGTGCCAGCAGTTTTGGAGGGTACTCCTACGAGCAGTACTTC